The subject of this entry is one TCR beta chain. As yet, its antigen is unknown. V dropped 6 bases and J dropped 3 bases, with 15 bases sitting between them. CDR1 DFQATT and CDR2 SNEGSKA come from the germline V gene (reference sequence). The CDR3 consists of 14 residues. This entry comes from a study of human T cells and chemical hapten exposure. Whole-study context: After 6 days, upper back 0.01% DPC patch tests were scored.

The time point was: patch test 1, 2 weeks after DPC sensitization. Specified treatment: therapeutic diphenylcyclopropenone sensitization with weekly scalp DPC. The donor pool consisted of alopecia patients aged 18 to 70 years, considered suitable for DPC. TCRdb ran MiXCR on the RACE reads and lists one entry per CDR3 protein. The sample has around 340,000 distinct CDR3 sequences; about 7% are singletons. Study-level findings and limits: It was expanded TCRs that formed significantly more large CDR3 similarity clusters than controls did.

The sample here was whole blood, taken in connection with sensitization to the hapten diphenylcyclopropenone (DPC). The source of this sequence is a woman aged 18-29 years with alopecia areata. Some clones in this sample may be carry-over from other donors' samples. J is TRBJ1-5 and V is TRBV20-1; tentatively, D is TRBD1 (6 bases). In nucleotides, the CDR3 is TGCAGTGCCCCCTTAGGGGGATCCAATCAGCCCCAGCATTTT. This encodes CSAPLGGSNQPQHF.